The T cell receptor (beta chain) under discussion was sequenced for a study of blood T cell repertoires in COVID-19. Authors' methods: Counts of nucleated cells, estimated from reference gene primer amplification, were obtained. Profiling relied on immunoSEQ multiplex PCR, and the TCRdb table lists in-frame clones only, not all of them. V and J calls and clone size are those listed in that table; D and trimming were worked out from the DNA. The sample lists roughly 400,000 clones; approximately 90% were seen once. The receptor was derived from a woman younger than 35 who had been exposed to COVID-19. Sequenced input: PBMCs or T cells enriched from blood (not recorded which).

The CDR3 spells CASSFGQNNEKLFF. In DNA, the CDR3 is TGTGCCAGCAGCTTCGGACAGAACAATGAAAAACTGTTTTTT. This rearrangement joins TRBV7-9 to TRBJ1-4; D may be TRBD1 (6 bases). The CDR3 length is 14 residues. Looked up from germline, CDR1 is SEHNR and CDR2 is FQNEAQ (reference sequence). V lost 3 bases to trimming and J lost 5 bases, with 10 bases between them.